The clone carrying this T cell receptor beta chain has just one count. The antigen is not known. The entry originates in a study of T cell responses to AZD1222 COVID-19 vaccine. General study findings and limits: Vaccination with two AZD1222 doses was followed by a rise in Spike-specific TCR breadth and depth. Spike was spanned by vaccine-associated CD4 TCRs, which were dominant at 160-218 and 743-854. Just 6 or 7 people given AZD1222 tested seropositive at baseline. Females outnumbered males among donors, who were mostly white British; clonal diversity was possibly underestimated.

CDR1 is SGHNT, CDR2 YYREEE, per germline (reference sequence). This CDR3 spans 13 amino acids. V was clipped by 0 bases and J by 4 bases, with 4 bases between them. The data were produced by immunoSEQ multiplex PCR, yet TCRdb's version contains in-frame clones alone and is incomplete. The sample contains fewer than 120,000 clones, 81% of which appear only once. The chain links TRBV5-4 to TRBJ2-2; D remains ambiguous. This sequence was found in an adult in good health. The starting material was peripheral blood, obtained on day 0 of AZD1222 vaccination. The chain's CDR3 is CASSLGGTGELFF. The DNA of the CDR3 is TGTGCCAGCAGCTTGGGGGGCACCGGGGAGCTGTTTTTT. Supplemented by reference TRBV5-4 and TRBJ2-2, the full variable domain reads ETGVTQSPTHLIKTRGQQVTLRCSSQSGHNTVSWYQQALGQGPQFIFQYYREEENGRGNFPPRFSGLQFPNYSSELNVNALELDDSALYLCASSLGGTGELFFGEGSRLTVL.